This paragraph reports one TCR beta chain. The record originates from a study of response to subunit inactivated influenza vaccine. CDR1 SGHVS and CDR2 FQNEAQ come from the germline V gene. V lost 2 bases and J lost 1, with 15 bases in between. The CDR3 length is 17 residues. TCRdb re-derived calls from the RT-PCR reads in MiXCR, one entry per CDR3 protein. Of 530,000 or so distinct CDR3 sequences listed, 25% are singletons. The TCR originated in a man aged 45-60 years who received an inactivated influenza vaccine. V is TRBV7-8 and J is TRBJ2-1; maybe TRBD2 (6 bases). Here the sequenced sample was CD4+ T cells sorted from PBMCs, taken about 5 days after vaccination. CDR3 region: CASSLLVSGLSYNEQFF. For the CDR3, the DNA is TGTGCCAGCAGCTTATTGGTCAGCGGGCTATCCTACAATGAGCAGTTCTTC.